One sample yielded the 14 T cell receptor beta chains listed below, sequenced in a study of shared clonotypes between healthy human individuals. Sequenced by immunoSEQ multiplex PCR; TCRdb stores in-frame clones only, minus some. The sample includes about 1,900,000 clones, about 95% seen only once; the top ten take more than 0.9%. CD45RO-negative, CCR7-selected cells formed the naive CD8 fraction, which excluded terminally differentiated effector memory CD45RA+ cells. The material sequenced was naive CD8+ T cells sorted from blood. Receptors originate from a man in his late teens or twenties in good health.

This clone was counted once. The CDR3 sequence is CASSLSLAPHYEQYF. Written as DNA, the CDR3 is TGTGCCAGCAGTTTATCCCTAGCGCCTCACTACGAGCAGTACTTC. The gene calls are TRBV27 and TRBJ2-7, with a possible D match to TRBD2 (6 bases). The germline V and J ends were trimmed by 0 bases and 3 bases, with 12 bases remaining between them. The CDR3 runs to 15 residues. In germline, CDR1 is MNHEY, CDR2 SMNVEV (reference sequence).

The gene calls are TRBV5-4 and TRBJ2-7, with 12 bases that match TRBD2. The CDR3 loop spans 16 amino acids. Germline loops: CDR1 SGHNT, CDR2 YYREEE (reference sequence). J was trimmed by 0 bases and V by 10 bases; bases with no gene match: 11. CDR3 nucleotide sequence: TGTGCCGTTTCCGGGACTAGCGGGCTCCACTCCTACGAGCAGTACTTC. Translated, it gives CAVSGTSGLHSYEQYF.

The chain combines TRBV7-9 with TRBJ1-5, with D possibly being TRBD1 (5 bases). The length of the CDR3 is 16 residues. V gave up 1 base and J gave up 0 bases, with 10 bases separating them. Germline V lookup: CDR1 SEHNR, CDR2 FQNEAQ (reference sequence). In DNA, the CDR3 is TGTGCCAGCAGCTTAGGCGGGGCTTATAGCAATCAGCCCCAGCATTTT. It encodes CASSLGGAYSNQPQHF.

As regards this clone: Other DNA sequences from this sample encode an identical CDR3 as well. V and J are TRBV27 and TRBJ1-1; no clear D gene. CDR3 size: 14 residues. Germline V lookup: CDR1 MNHEY, CDR2 SMNVEV (reference sequence). Between the trimmed V and J ends, which lost 2 bases and 1 base, there was a span of 8 bases. In nucleotides, the CDR3 is TGTGCCAGCAGTTTACTTGCCGGGAACACTGAAGCTTTCTTT. Translating gives CASSLLAGNTEAFF.

This clone has only a few counts. The rearrangement uses TRBV19 and TRBJ1-5, with a tentative D call TRBD1 (5 bases). Trimming pared 5 bases from V and 4 bases from J, leaving 12 bases between. The germline V gene has CDR1 LNHDA and CDR2 SQIVND (reference sequence). CDR3 length equals 14 residues. The CDR3 bases are TGTGCCAGTAGTCACGGGACGGATAATCAGCCCCAGCATTTT. It specifies CASSHGTDNQPQHF.

This clone was detected only a few times. The CDR3 loop reads CASSLGTGQSSYEQYF. Here the CDR3 DNA reads TGCGCCAGCAGCTTGGGGACAGGGCAAAGCTCCTACGAGCAGTACTTC. The rearrangement links TRBV5-1 to TRBJ2-7; 8 nucleotides line up with TRBD1. Trimming at V came to 0 bases and at J to 0 bases, leaving 5 bases not matched to a gene. The CDR3 has 16 residues. Germline V CDR1 and CDR2: SGHRS, YFSETQ.

CDR3 protein: CASSPYGTSGHNEQFF. The DNA for the CDR3 is TGCGCCAGCTCCCCCTACGGGACTAGCGGACACAATGAGCAGTTCTTC. V usage is TRBV5-1 and J usage is TRBJ2-1, with 11 bases fitting TRBD2. Germline lookup yields CDR1 SGHRS and CDR2 YFSETQ. Trimming removed 7 bases from V and 5 bases from J; junction bases left unmatched: 11. There are 16 residues in the CDR3. Looking up the rest from reference TRBV5-1 and TRBJ2-1 gives the full variable domain: KAGVTQTPRYLIKTRGQQVTLSCSPISGHRSVSWYQQTPGQGLQFLFEYFSETQRNKGNFPGRFSGRQFSNSRSEMNVSTLELGDSALYLCASSPYGTSGHNEQFFGPGTRLTVL.

The chain joins TRBV6-5 to TRBJ1-1; the D is unclear. The CDR3 length is 13 residues. V was shortened by 0 bases and J by 9 bases, with 11 bases between the two germline ends. CDR1 and CDR2 (germline): MNHEY, SVGAGI. CDR3 nucleotides: TGTGCCAGCAGTTACTCGTTCTTGGGTCAAGCTTTCTTT. Its translation is CASSYSFLGQAFF.

To note about this clone: Additional DNA sequences in this sample encode the identical CDR3. This chain links TRBV5-1 with TRBJ2-7, with unresolved D. V lost 0 bases and J lost 7, with 8 bases in between. Germline V CDR1 and CDR2: SGHRS, YFSETQ. The CDR3 runs 12 residues. DNA of the CDR3: TGCGCCAGCAGCTTGGTGGGGTCTGAGCAGTACTTC. It is translated as CASSLVGSEQYF.

Here the CDR3 DNA reads TGTGCCAGCAGGAGAGGGGTCGAGCAGTTCTTC. Translated, it gives CASRRGVEQFF. This rearrangement joins TRBV27 to TRBJ2-1; the D call may be TRBD1 or TRBD2 (5 bases each). The V end was cut by 6 bases, the J end by 10 bases, with 10 bases between. The CDR3 loop spans 11 amino acids. The germline V gene has CDR1 MNHEY and CDR2 SMNVEV (reference sequence).

The V and J genes are TRBV7-2 and TRBJ2-7; D not resolved. Between the trimmed V and J ends, which lost 4 bases and 3 bases, there was a span of 4 bases. This CDR3 has 11 residues. From germline, CDR1 is SGHTA and CDR2 FQGNSA. DNA of the CDR3: TGTGCCAGCAGCTCGTACTACGAGCAGTACTTC. Its translation is CASSSYYEQYF. Full variable domain (rest looked up from reference TRBV7-2 and TRBJ2-7): GAGVSQSPSNKVTEKGKDVELRCDPISGHTALYWYRQSLGQGLEFLIYFQGNSAPDKSGLPSDRFSAERTGGSVSTLTIQRTQQEDSAVYLCASSSYYEQYFGPGTRLTVT.

Details on this clone: Distinct nucleotide sequences in the sample also encode this CDR3. This rearrangement joins TRBV6-1 to TRBJ1-2; 8 bases are shared with TRBD1. V lost 1 base, J lost 5 bases, and 0 bases stayed unmatched. The CDR3 covers 13 residues. The germline gives CDR1 MNHNS, CDR2 SASEGT. In DNA form, the CDR3 reads TGTGCCAGCAGTGAAGGGACAGGGTATGGCTACACCTTC. Its translation: CASSEGTGYGYTF.

J is TRBJ2-7 and V is TRBV6-1; TRBD2 agrees at 8 bases. Germline V gene lookup returns CDR1 MNHNS and CDR2 SASEGT. V lost 1 base to trimming and J lost 0 bases; unmatched junction nucleotides: 14. This CDR3 contains 19 residues. The CDR3 loop reads CASSEERGHERGLSYEQYF. For the CDR3, the DNA is TGTGCCAGCAGTGAAGAACGAGGGCATGAGCGGGGGCTCTCCTACGAGCAGTACTTC.

The rearrangement joins TRBV29-1 to TRBJ2-2; no firm D call. Germline values: CDR1 SQVTM, CDR2 ANQGSEA. The CDR3 is 13 amino acids. V was clipped by 4 bases and J by 2 bases, with 8 bases between them. DNA of the CDR3: TGCAGCGTTGTGGGTTCAAACACCGGGGAGCTGTTTTTT. This codes for CSVVGSNTGELFF.